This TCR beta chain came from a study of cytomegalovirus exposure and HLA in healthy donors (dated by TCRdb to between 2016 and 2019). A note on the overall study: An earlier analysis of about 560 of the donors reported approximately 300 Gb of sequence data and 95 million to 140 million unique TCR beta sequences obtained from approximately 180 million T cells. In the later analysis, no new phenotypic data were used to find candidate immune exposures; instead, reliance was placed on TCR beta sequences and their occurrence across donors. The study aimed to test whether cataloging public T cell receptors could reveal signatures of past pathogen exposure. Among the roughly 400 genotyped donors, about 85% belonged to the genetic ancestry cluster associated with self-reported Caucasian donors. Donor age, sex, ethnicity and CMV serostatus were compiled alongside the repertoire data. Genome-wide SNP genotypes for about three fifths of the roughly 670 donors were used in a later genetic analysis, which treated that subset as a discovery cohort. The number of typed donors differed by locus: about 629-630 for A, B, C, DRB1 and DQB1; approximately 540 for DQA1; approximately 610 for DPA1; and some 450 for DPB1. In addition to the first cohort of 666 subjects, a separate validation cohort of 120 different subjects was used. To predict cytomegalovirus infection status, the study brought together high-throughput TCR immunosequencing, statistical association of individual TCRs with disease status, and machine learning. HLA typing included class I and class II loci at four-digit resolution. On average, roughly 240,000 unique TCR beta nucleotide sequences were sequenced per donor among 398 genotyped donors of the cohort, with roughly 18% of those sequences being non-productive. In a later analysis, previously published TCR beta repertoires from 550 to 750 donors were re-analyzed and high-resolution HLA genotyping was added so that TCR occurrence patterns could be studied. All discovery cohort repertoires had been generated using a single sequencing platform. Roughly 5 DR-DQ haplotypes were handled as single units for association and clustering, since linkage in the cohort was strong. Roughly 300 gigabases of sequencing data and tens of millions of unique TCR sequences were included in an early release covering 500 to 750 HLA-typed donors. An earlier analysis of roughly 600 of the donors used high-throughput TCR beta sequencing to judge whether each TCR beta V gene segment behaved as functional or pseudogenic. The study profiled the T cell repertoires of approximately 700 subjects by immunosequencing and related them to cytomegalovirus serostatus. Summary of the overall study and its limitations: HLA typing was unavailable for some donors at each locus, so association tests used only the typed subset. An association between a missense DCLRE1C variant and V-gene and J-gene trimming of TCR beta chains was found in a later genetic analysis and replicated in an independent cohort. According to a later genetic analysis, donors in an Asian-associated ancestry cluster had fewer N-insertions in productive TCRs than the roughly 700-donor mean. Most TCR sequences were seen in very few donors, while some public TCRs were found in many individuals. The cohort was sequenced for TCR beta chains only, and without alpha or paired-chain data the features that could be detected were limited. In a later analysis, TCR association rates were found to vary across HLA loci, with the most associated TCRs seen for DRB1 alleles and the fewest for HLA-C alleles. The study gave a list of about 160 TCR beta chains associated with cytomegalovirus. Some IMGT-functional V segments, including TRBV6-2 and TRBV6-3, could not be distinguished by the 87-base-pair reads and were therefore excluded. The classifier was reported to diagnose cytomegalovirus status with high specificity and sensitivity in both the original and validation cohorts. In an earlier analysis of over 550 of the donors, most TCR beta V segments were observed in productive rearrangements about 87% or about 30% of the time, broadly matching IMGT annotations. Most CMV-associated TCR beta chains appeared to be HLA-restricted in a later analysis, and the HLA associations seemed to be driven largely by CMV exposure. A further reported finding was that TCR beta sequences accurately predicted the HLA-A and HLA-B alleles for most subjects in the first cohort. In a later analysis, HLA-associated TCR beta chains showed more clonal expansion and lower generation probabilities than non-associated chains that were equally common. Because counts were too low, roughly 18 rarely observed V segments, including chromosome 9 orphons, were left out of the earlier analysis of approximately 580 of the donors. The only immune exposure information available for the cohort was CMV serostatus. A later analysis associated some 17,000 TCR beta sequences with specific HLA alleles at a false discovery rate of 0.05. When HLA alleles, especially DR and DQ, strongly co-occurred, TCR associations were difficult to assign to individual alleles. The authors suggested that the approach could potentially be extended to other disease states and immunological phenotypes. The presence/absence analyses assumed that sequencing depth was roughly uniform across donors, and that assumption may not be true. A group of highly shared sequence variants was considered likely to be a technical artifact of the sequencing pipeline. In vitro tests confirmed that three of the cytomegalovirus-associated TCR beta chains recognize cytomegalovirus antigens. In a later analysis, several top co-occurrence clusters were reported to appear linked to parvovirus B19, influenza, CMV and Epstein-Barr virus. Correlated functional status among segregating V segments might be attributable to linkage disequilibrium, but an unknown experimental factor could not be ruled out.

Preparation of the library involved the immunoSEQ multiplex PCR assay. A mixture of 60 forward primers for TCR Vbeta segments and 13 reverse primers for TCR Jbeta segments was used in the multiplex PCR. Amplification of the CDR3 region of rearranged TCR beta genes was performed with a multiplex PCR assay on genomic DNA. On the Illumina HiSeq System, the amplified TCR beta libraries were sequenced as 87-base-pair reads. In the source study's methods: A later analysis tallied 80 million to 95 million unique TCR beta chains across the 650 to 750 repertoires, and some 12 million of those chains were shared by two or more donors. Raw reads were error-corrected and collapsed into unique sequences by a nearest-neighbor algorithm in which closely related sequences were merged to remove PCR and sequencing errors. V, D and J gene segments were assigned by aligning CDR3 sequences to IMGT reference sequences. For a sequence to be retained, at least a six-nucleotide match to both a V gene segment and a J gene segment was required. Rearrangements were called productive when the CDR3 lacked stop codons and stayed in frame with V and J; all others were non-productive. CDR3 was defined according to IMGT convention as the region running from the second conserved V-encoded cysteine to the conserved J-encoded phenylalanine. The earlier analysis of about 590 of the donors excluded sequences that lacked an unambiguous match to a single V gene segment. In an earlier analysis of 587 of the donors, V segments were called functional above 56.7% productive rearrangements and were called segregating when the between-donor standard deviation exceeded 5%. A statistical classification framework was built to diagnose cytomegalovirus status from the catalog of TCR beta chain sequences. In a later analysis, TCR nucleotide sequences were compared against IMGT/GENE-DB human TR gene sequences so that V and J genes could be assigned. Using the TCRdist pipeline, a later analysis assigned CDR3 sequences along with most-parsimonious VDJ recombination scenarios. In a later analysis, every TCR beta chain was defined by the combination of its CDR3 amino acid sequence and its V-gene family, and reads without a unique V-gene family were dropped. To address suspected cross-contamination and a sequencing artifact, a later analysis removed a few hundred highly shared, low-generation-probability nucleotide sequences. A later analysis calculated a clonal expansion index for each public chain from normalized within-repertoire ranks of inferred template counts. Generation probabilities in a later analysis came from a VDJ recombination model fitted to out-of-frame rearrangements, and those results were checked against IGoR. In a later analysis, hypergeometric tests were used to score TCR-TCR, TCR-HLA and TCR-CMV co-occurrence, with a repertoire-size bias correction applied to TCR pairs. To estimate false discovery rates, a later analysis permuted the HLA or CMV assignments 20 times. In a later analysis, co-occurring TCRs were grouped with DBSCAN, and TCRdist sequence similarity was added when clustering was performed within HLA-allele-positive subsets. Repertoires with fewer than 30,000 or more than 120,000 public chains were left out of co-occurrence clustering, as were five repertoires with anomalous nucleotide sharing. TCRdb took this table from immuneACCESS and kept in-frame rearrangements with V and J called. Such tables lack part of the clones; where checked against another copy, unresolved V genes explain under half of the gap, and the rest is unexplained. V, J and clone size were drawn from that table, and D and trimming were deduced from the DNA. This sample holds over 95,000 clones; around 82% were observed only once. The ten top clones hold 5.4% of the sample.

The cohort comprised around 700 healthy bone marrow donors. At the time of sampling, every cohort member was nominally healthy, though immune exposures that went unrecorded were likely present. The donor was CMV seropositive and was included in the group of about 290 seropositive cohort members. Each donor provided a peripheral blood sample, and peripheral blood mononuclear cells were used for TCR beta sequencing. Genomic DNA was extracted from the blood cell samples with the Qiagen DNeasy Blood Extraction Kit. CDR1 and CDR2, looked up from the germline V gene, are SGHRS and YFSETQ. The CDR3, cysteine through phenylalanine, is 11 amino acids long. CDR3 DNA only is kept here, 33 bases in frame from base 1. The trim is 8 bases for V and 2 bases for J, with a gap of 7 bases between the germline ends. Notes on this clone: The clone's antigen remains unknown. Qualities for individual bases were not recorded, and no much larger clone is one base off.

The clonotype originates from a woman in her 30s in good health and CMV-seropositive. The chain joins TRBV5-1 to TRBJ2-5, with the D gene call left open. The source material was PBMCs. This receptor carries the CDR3 CASMLQETQYF. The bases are TGCGCCAGTATGTTACAAGAGACCCAGTACTTC.